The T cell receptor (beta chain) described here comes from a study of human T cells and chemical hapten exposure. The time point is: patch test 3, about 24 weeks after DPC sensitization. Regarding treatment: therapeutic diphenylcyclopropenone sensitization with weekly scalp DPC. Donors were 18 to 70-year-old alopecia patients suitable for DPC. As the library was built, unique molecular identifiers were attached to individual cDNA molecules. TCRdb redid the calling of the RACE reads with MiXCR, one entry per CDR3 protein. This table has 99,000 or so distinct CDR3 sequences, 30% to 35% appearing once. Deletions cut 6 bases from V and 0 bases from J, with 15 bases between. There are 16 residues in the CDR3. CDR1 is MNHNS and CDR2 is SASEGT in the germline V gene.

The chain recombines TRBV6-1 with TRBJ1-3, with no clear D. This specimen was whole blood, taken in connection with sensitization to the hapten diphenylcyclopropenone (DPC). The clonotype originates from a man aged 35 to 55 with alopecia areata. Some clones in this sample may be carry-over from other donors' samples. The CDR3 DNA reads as TGTGCCAGCAGCCTAGGTGGAGGCCGCTCTGGAAACACCATATATTTT. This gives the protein CASSLGGGRSGNTIYF.